The 19 T cell receptor beta chains below come from one sample, sequenced in a study of blood T cell repertoires in COVID-19. TCRdb keeps only in-frame clones here, not all; method: immunoSEQ multiplex PCR. The table lists 120,000 to 150,000 clones, 88% of them singletons. Source material: peripheral blood. The receptor source for this set is a human donor in a cohort sampled during active COVID-19.

The chain joins TRBV27 to TRBJ2-7; 10 bases match TRBD2. There are 17 residues in the CDR3. V gave up 2 bases and J gave up 3 bases; unmatched junction bases: 10. From germline, CDR1 is MNHEY and CDR2 SMNVEV (reference sequence). CDR3 coding DNA: TGTGCCAGCAGTTTAGGGTATGGGGCTAGCGGGGGCTACGAGCAGTACTTC. It encodes CASSLGYGASGGYEQYF.

The J gene is TRBJ1-1, the V gene TRBV4-3; D perhaps matches TRBD1 (5 bases). The CDR3 spans 17 residues. Trimming removed 3 bases from V and 0 bases from J, with 17 bases in between. From germline, CDR1 is LGHNA and CDR2 YSLEER. This chain's CDR3 is CASSQLLVGLMNTEAFF. The CDR3 bases are TGCGCCAGCAGCCAGCTTCTAGTGGGACTCATGAACACTGAAGCTTTCTTT.

This rearrangement joins TRBV2 to TRBJ1-1, with D tentatively TRBD1 (6 bases). This CDR3 is built from 12 residues. Germline-derived CDR1 and CDR2 are SNHLY and FYNNEI. Trimming removed 6 bases at V and 1 base at J, with 6 bases between. CDR3 loop: CASRQGNTEAFF. CDR3 in DNA: TGTGCCAGCAGACAGGGGAACACTGAAGCTTTCTTT. Together with reference TRBV2 and TRBJ1-1, the CDR3 gives the full variable domain: EPEVTQTPSHQVTQMGQEVILRCVPISNHLYFYWYRQILGQKVEFLVSFYNNEISEKSEIFDDQFSVERPDGSNFTLKIRSTKLEDSAMYFCASRQGNTEAFFGQGTRLTVV.

The chain joins TRBV6-6 to TRBJ2-5; TRBD1 agrees at 7 bases. V lost 2 bases to trimming and J lost 5 bases; unmatched junction nucleotides: 2. Looked up from germline, CDR1 is MNHNY and CDR2 is SVGAGI (reference sequence). The CDR3 loop spans 13 amino acids. The CDR3 region has the DNA TGTGCCAGCAGTTACAGGGGGCTGGAGACCCAGTACTTC. This gives the protein CASSYRGLETQYF.

The chain carries TRBV30 and TRBJ1-3, with D possibly matching TRBD1 (5 bases). CDR3 length equals 14 residues. CDR1 is GTSNPN, CDR2 SVGIG, per germline (reference sequence). Between the trimmed V and J ends, which lost 2 bases and 5 bases, there was a span of 13 bases. The DNA of the CDR3 is TGTGCCTGGAGTCTACCGGGGACTCGAAACACCATATATTTT. It translates to CAWSLPGTRNTIYF. Together with reference TRBV30 and TRBJ1-3, the CDR3 gives the full variable domain: SQTIHQWPATLVQPVGSPLSLECTVEGTSNPNLYWYRQAAGRGLQLLFYSVGIGQISSEVPQNLSASRPQDRQFILSSKKLLLSDSGFYLCAWSLPGTRNTIYFGEGSWLTVV.

The V call is TRBV21-1, the J call TRBJ1-2; the table's D call of TRBD1 was not tested on the DNA. TRBV21-1 is shown as a pseudogene. The CDR3 consists of 15 residues. The CDR3 DNA reads TGTGCCAGCAGCGAAAGGGACAGGGTTAGCTATGGCTACACCTTC. Its protein product is CASSERDRVSYGYTF.

The chain couples TRBV30 to TRBJ1-5; the match to TRBD1 covers 10 bases. CDR3 length: 13 residues. The germline V gene has CDR1 GTSNPN and CDR2 SVGIG (reference sequence). V dropped 5 bases and J dropped 5; count of bases not matched to a gene: 3. DNA of the CDR3: TGTGCCTGGGACAGGGGGCGGGATCAGCCCCAGCATTTT. Its protein is CAWDRGRDQPQHF.

The chain recombines TRBV5-8 with TRBJ1-5; D is possibly TRBD1 (5 bases). The CDR3 has 12 amino acids. V was clipped by 2 bases and J by 7 bases, with 7 bases between them. Germline CDR1 reads SGHTS; CDR2 reads YDEGEE. The DNA for the CDR3 is TGTGCCAGCAGCTTTAAGGGGCAGCCCCAGCATTTT. It translates to CASSFKGQPQHF. Filled out from reference TRBV5-8 and TRBJ1-5, the complete variable domain reads EAGVTQSPTHLIKTRGQQATLRCSPISGHTSVYWYQQALGLGLQFLLWYDEGEERNRGNFPPRFSGRQFPNYSSELNVNALELEDSALYLCASSFKGQPQHFGDGTRLSIL.

The rearrangement links TRBV7-3 to TRBJ2-3; 11 bases align to TRBD2. The CDR3 covers 15 residues. The V segment lost 8 bases and the J segment 2 bases; nucleotides outside the gene matches: 6. The germline CDR1 and CDR2 sequences are SGHTA and FQGTGA. Here the CDR3 reads CASGTSGGDTDTQYF. For the CDR3, the DNA is TGTGCCAGCGGAACTAGCGGGGGAGACACAGATACGCAGTATTTT.

This chain connects TRBV7-8 to TRBJ1-1; D is unclear. This CDR3 region has 14 residues. The V end lost 0 bases, the J end lost 7 bases, and 12 bases lay between the germline ends. In germline, CDR1 is SGHVS, CDR2 FQNEAQ. Here the CDR3 reads CASSLALSVDEAFF. CDR3 in DNA: TGTGCCAGCAGCTTAGCCCTATCGGTCGATGAAGCTTTCTTT.

This CDR3 is CASSVGGATGELFF. The CDR3 bases are TGTGCCAGCAGCGTAGGAGGCGCCACCGGGGAGCTGTTTTTT. The chain combines TRBV9 with TRBJ2-2; D is uncertain. Germline assignment: CDR1 SGDLS and CDR2 YYNGEE. CDR3 length: 14 amino acids. V lost 0 bases and J 4 bases, leaving 7 bases between the germline ends. Using reference TRBV9 and TRBJ2-2 for the parts outside the CDR3, the full variable domain is DSGVTQTPKHLITATGQRVTLRCSPRSGDLSVYWYQQSLDQGLQFLIQYYNGEERAKGNILERFSAQQFPDLHSELNLSSLELGDSALYFCASSVGGATGELFFGEGSRLTVL.

V usage is TRBV1 and J usage is TRBJ1-1. TRBV1 is a pseudogene. This CDR3 region has 16 residues. As DNA, the CDR3 is TGCACCAGCAGCCAGCCCCGGGGGGGGGCGGGCACTGAAGCTTTCTTT. This translates into CTSSQPRGGAGTEAFF.

CDR3 in amino acids: CASSYTADPQETQYF. In nucleotides, the CDR3 is TGTGCCAGCAGCTACACAGCGGATCCCCAAGAGACCCAGTACTTC. This chain connects TRBV7-3 to TRBJ2-5; a possible D gene is TRBD2 (5 bases). Germline V gene lookup returns CDR1 SGHTA and CDR2 FQGTGA. V dropped 4 bases and J dropped 1 base, with 13 bases sitting between them. This CDR3 contains 15 residues.

A remark on this clone: One junction end does not reproduce the germline sequence, and a read error may be involved. The gene calls are TRBV14 and TRBJ1-2; D is unclear. Per the germline V gene, CDR1 is SGHDN and CDR2 is FVKESK. The CDR3 runs 16 residues. This chain's CDR3 is CASSPRLVRPNYGYTF. The CDR3 nucleotides are TGTGCCAGCAGCCCCAGACTAGTCCGGCCTAATTATGGCTACACCTTC.

This chain links TRBV18 with TRBJ1-2, with D possibly TRBD1 on 6 matching bases. V gave up 3 bases and J gave up 4 bases, with 15 bases separating them. Looked up from germline, CDR1 is KGHSH and CDR2 is LQKENI. This CDR3 has 15 residues. The CDR3 DNA follows: TGTGCCAGCTCACCCCCCGGGGGGGCCCTCTATGGCTACACCTTC. Translation: CASSPPGGALYGYTF.

This chain connects TRBV5-4 to TRBJ1-6, with 7 nucleotides matching TRBD1. V lost 4 bases, J lost 8 bases, and 9 bases stayed unmatched. The germline gives CDR1 SGHNT, CDR2 YYREEE (reference sequence). This CDR3 is 15 amino acids long. Here the CDR3 reads CASSRQDRLHSPLHF. The CDR3 nucleotides read TGTGCCAGCAGCCGCCAGGACAGGTTACATTCACCCCTCCACTTT.

The chain joins TRBV14 to TRBJ1-1; D might be TRBD1 (5 bases). CDR3 length: 11 amino acids. Germline V gene lookup returns CDR1 SGHDN and CDR2 FVKESK. V was pared by 8 bases and J by 14 bases, with 18 bases between. The CDR3 DNA reads as TGTGCCAGCCGCAGGACAAAAGTTTTCTTCTTT. Amino acids: CASRRTKVFFF. Combining the CDR3 with reference TRBV14 and TRBJ1-1 gives the whole variable domain EAGVTQFPSHSVIEKGQTVTLRCDPISGHDNLYWYRRVMGKEIKFLLHFVKESKQDESGMPNNRFLAERTGGTYSTLKVQPAELEDSGVYFCASRRTKVFFFGQGTRLTVV.

V usage is TRBV9 and J usage is TRBJ2-5; 14 positions agree with TRBD2. V shed 4 bases, J shed 2 bases, and the junction held 13 bases outside the gene matches. CDR3 size: 19 residues. The germline CDR1 and CDR2 sequences are SGDLS and YYNGEE. The CDR3 sequence: CASSPMRGLAGEWQETQYF. CDR3 nucleotide sequence: TGTGCCAGCAGCCCGATGAGGGGACTAGCGGGAGAGTGGCAAGAGACCCAGTACTTC.

The chain recombines TRBV7-9 with TRBJ1-3; D gene uncertain. The CDR3 extends over 15 amino acids. In germline, CDR1 is SEHNR, CDR2 FQNEAQ (reference sequence). The ends were cut back, 1 base at V and 3 bases at J, with 10 bases in the middle. The CDR3 is CASSLDLVGGNTIYF. CDR3 nucleotides: TGTGCCAGCAGCTTAGACCTAGTGGGTGGAAACACCATATATTTT.